The 26 T cell receptor beta chains below all came from one sample that was sequenced in a study of T cells after yellow fever vaccination. TCRdb used MiXCR to reprocess the 5' RACE reads, holding one entry per CDR3 protein. The sample holds 450,000 to 550,000 distinct CDR3 sequences, 20% to 25% seen once. The sequencing used PBMCs, collected more than 20 days after the first yellow fever vaccination. All receptors come from a man between 18 and 35 years old who received the YFV17D yellow fever vaccine.

This chain links TRBV20-1 with TRBJ1-6; 8 bases line up with TRBD1. The CDR3 extends over 14 amino acids. Per the germline V gene, CDR1 is DFQATT and CDR2 is SNEGSKA (reference sequence). Trimming removed 2 bases from V and 6 bases from J; junction bases left unmatched: 3. The CDR3 reads CSARRDRLNSPLHF. The CDR3 DNA is TGCAGTGCTAGACGGGACAGGCTTAATTCACCCCTCCACTTT.

This rearrangement joins TRBV4-2 to TRBJ1-1; no definite D call. V shed 1 base and J shed 2 bases, with 11 bases lying between them. CDR1 and CDR2 (germline): LGHNA, YNFKEQ. The CDR3 covers 15 residues. The CDR3 region is CASSQVSPFNTEAFF. In DNA form, the CDR3 reads TGTGCCAGCAGCCAAGTGTCCCCTTTTAACACTGAAGCTTTCTTT.

This clonotype was seen a handful of times. The V and J genes are TRBV6-2 or TRBV6-3 and TRBJ2-6, with D unresolved. The CDR3 contains 15 residues. V was pared by 5 bases and J by 0 bases, with 8 bases between. Germline assignment: CDR1 MNHEY and CDR2 SVGEGT. CDR3 sequence (DNA): TGTGCCAGCAGTGACATCTTCTCTGGGGCCAACGTCCTGACTTTC. Amino acids: CASSDIFSGANVLTF.

In this sample, this clonotype turned up a few times. CDR3 DNA: TGTGCCAGCAGCCTACGAAGTTCTTTGGACAGGGGTTCGTACTTC. It yields the protein CASSLRSSLDRGSYF. The chain carries TRBV7-2 and TRBJ2-4; 9 nucleotides agree with TRBD1. The CDR3 totals 15 residues. Germline trimming cut 5 bases from V and 15 bases from J; bases unmatched to any gene: 17. Germline V gives CDR1 SGHTA, CDR2 FQGNSA.

This clonotype has ten or more counts. The CDR3 sequence: CASSPSGTVGETQYF. The CDR3 nucleotides are TGTGCCAGCAGCCCCTCCGGGACGGTTGGAGAGACCCAGTACTTC. The J gene is TRBJ2-5, the V gene TRBV12-3 or TRBV12-4; perhaps D is TRBD1 or TRBD2 (5 bases each). V was shortened by 6 bases and J by 4 bases, with 18 bases between the two germline ends. This CDR3 has 15 amino acids.

V and J are TRBV30 and TRBJ1-2, with a possible D match to TRBD1 (6 bases). The germline V gene encodes CDR1 GTSNPN and CDR2 SVGIG (reference sequence). The CDR3 runs 13 residues. V gave up 3 bases and J gave up 4 bases, with 12 bases separating them. The CDR3 DNA sequence: TGTGCCTGGAGCAGGGGTCCCCCCTATGGCTACACCTTC. Residues: CAWSRGPPYGYTF.

This clonotype was counted between two and nine times. The chain links TRBV5-4 to TRBJ2-5, with 8 bases matching TRBD1. The J segment lost 5 bases and the V segment lost 2 bases, leaving 2 bases of the junction unmatched. This CDR3 comprises 13 residues. Germline CDR1 and CDR2: SGHNT and YYREEE (reference sequence). CDR3: CASSLQGDETQYF. The CDR3 DNA reads TGTGCCAGCAGCTTACAGGGGGATGAGACCCAGTACTTC.

This sequence joins TRBV9 and TRBJ2-3, with 8 bases that match TRBD2. From germline, CDR1 is SGDLS and CDR2 YYNGEE. With V trimmed by 4 bases and J by 1 base, 8 bases remained unmatched. This CDR3 is built from 16 residues. CDR3 loop: CASSPLGRGGTDTQYF. The CDR3 DNA reads as TGTGCCAGCAGCCCTCTCGGGCGGGGGGGCACAGATACGCAGTATTTT.

V gene TRBV5-1 combines with J gene TRBJ2-2; a possible D gene is TRBD1 (6 bases). CDR1 is SGHRS, CDR2 YFSETQ, per germline. This CDR3 region has 13 residues. V gave up 4 bases and J gave up 7 bases, with 11 bases separating them. The CDR3 region is CASSPGVNGELFF. The CDR3 DNA is TGCGCCAGCAGCCCAGGGGTCAACGGGGAGCTGTTTTTT.

This clonotype was seen only a few times. The chain couples TRBV4-1 to TRBJ2-3; D remains ambiguous. CDR1 MGHRA and CDR2 YSYEKL come from the germline V gene. The CDR3 covers 15 residues. V lost 1 base to trimming and J lost 6 bases, with 14 bases between them. The CDR3 DNA reads as TGCGCCAGCAGCCAAGGCCGCCTAGTCGGGGATACGCAGTATTTT. This translates into CASSQGRLVGDTQYF.

This rearrangement joins TRBV20-1 to TRBJ1-4; the D gene is possibly TRBD1 (6 bases). Germline V CDR1 and CDR2: DFQATT, SNEGSKA (reference sequence). The CDR3 totals 14 residues. Between the trimmed V and J ends, which lost 1 base and 10 bases, there was a span of 16 bases. In DNA form, the CDR3 reads TGCAGTGCTAGAGTGGAGTCGGGGGCGGGAAAACTGTTTTTT. Its protein is CSARVESGAGKLFF.

Only a few counts were recorded for this clonotype. The rearrangement links TRBV9 to TRBJ2-3; TRBD2 agrees at 9 bases. Trimming cost V 3 bases and J 6 bases; bases outside gene matches: 5. Germline V gene lookup returns CDR1 SGDLS and CDR2 YYNGEE. The CDR3 loop spans 14 amino acids. In DNA, the CDR3 is TGTGCCAGCAGCGACACCGGGACTAGCGATACGCAGTATTTT. Encoded protein: CASSDTGTSDTQYF.

J is TRBJ1-1 and V is TRBV4-1, with unresolved D. The CDR3 loop spans 13 amino acids. Germline CDR1 MGHRA, CDR2 YSYEKL. The V end was cut by 3 bases, the J end by 1 base, with 6 bases between. Here the CDR3 DNA reads TGCGCCAGCAGCCATACCCAGAACACTGAAGCTTTCTTT. Translation gives CASSHTQNTEAFF.

This clonotype showed up just a few times. The chain uses TRBV9 and TRBJ2-1; 8 nucleotides agree with TRBD1. Germline CDR1 and CDR2: SGDLS and YYNGEE. This CDR3 contains 15 residues. Trimming at V came to 0 bases and at J to 9 bases, leaving 8 bases not matched to a gene. The CDR3 loop is CASSVVTGGTLEQFF. CDR3 DNA sequence: TGTGCCAGCAGCGTAGTTACAGGGGGAACGCTTGAGCAGTTCTTC.

The chain carries TRBV7-2 and TRBJ2-5, with 7 bases fitting TRBD1. Germline V gives CDR1 SGHTA, CDR2 FQGNSA. This CDR3 has 13 residues. The junction had 7 bases not matched to a gene; V was cut back by 5 bases and J by 7 bases. For the CDR3, the DNA is TGTGCCAGCAGCAACGGGACAGTAAGGACCCAGTACTTC. Its translation: CASSNGTVRTQYF.

The J gene is TRBJ2-3, the V gene TRBV10-3, with a tentative D call TRBD1 (5 bases). The CDR3 length is 15 residues. Germline V lookup: CDR1 ENHRY, CDR2 SYGVKD. Trimming took 7 bases from V and 6 from J, leaving 20 bases between them. CDR3 nucleotide sequence: TGTGCCATCAACCAGGACACTAACTTCGGGGATACGCAGTATTTT. Its translation: CAINQDTNFGDTQYF.

In this sample, this clonotype turned up a few times. Mismatch with germline at one junction end may stem from a read error. The genes are TRBV29-1 and TRBJ2-3; the D call may be TRBD1 or TRBD2 (6 bases each). Germline V gene data show CDR1 as SQVTM and CDR2 as ANQGSEA. The CDR3 has 15 residues. CDR3 residues: CSVEGGNTAPDTQYF. The CDR3 DNA reads as TGCAGCGTCGAAGGGGGGAACACAGCCCCAGATACGCAGTATTTT.

The V and J genes are TRBV21-1 and TRBJ2-7; the table's D call, TRBD2, was not checked against the DNA. TRBV21-1 is termed a pseudogene. This CDR3 region has 17 residues. The CDR3 DNA follows: TGTGCCAGCAGCAAAGGGGGGAGGAAGATCCACTCCTACGAGCAGTACGTC. Translating gives CASSKGGRKIHSYEQYV.

This clonotype was seen a handful of times. The CDR3 DNA sequence: TGTGCCAGCAGTTTCCGGGACAACTCCTACGAGCAGTACTTC. Amino acids: CASSFRDNSYEQYF. The chain employs TRBV12-3 or TRBV12-4 and TRBJ2-7; a possible D gene is TRBD1 (6 bases). This CDR3 contains 14 residues. Trimming took off 3 bases at V and 0 bases at J, with 9 bases between the two ends.

This clonotype was detected only a few times. The chain has TRBV12-3 or TRBV12-4 and TRBJ2-7; the D gene is possibly TRBD1 (6 bases). This CDR3 comprises 14 residues. V was cut by 9 bases and J by 1 base, with 16 bases left in between. CDR3 protein: CASKHTGTSYEQYF. In DNA, the CDR3 is TGTGCCAGTAAGCATACCGGGACATCCTACGAGCAGTACTTC.

This clonotype has just a few counts. V gene TRBV10-3 combines with J gene TRBJ1-5; the D is unclear. This CDR3 is 13 amino acids long. Trimming removed 6 bases from V and 4 bases from J, with 10 bases in between. Germline V gives CDR1 ENHRY, CDR2 SYGVKD. The CDR3 DNA reads as TGTGCCATCAGAGCTGGGTTGAATCAGCCCCAGCATTTT. Translated: CAIRAGLNQPQHF.

This clonotype has just a few counts. CDR3 protein: CASRYYRNQPQHF. The CDR3 DNA reads as TGTGCCAGCAGATATTACAGGAATCAGCCCCAGCATTTT. The chain uses TRBV6-2 or TRBV6-3 and TRBJ1-5; D might be TRBD1 (5 bases). Germline loops: CDR1 MNHEY, CDR2 SVGEGT. This CDR3 is 13 amino acids long. V was trimmed by 6 bases and J by 4 bases, leaving 10 bases between them.

The J gene is TRBJ2-7, the V gene TRBV6-1, with D hard to call. The V gene's germline CDR1 is MNHNS and CDR2 SASEGT. Trimming left V 6 bases short and J 2 bases short, with 14 bases between. The CDR3 sequence is 14 residues long. The DNA for the CDR3 is TGTGCCAGCAGCCCTTGGCCCCAGACCTACGAGCAGTACTTC. Translating it yields CASSPWPQTYEQYF.

This clonotype was counted only a few times. The J gene is TRBJ2-5, the V gene TRBV20-1; a possible D gene is TRBD1 (6 bases). V lost 6 bases, J lost 1 base, and 15 bases lay in between. CDR1 and CDR2 from the germline V gene are DFQATT and SNEGSKA (reference sequence). There are 14 residues in the CDR3. This chain's CDR3 is CSAVYNRAQETQYF. For the CDR3, the DNA is TGCAGTGCAGTTTATAACAGGGCCCAAGAGACCCAGTACTTC.

In its sample, this clonotype was seen a few times. V is TRBV5-5 and J is TRBJ2-5; D remains unclear. The V gene's germline CDR1 is SGHKS and CDR2 YYEKEE (reference sequence). The V gene lost 0 bases and the J gene lost 4 bases, with 7 bases spanning the gap. This CDR3 has 13 amino acids. In DNA form, the CDR3 reads TGTGCCAGCAGCTTGGCGGCGCGAGAGACCCAGTACTTC. Amino acids: CASSLAARETQYF.

This rearrangement joins TRBV5-5 to TRBJ2-1; 14 bases fit TRBD2. The CDR3 consists of 15 residues. The V gene's germline CDR1 is SGHKS and CDR2 YYEKEE (reference sequence). V gave up 4 bases and J gave up 9 bases; unmatched junction bases: 6. The CDR3 bases are TGTGCCAGCAGCCCCGGGACTAGCGGGGGTGTTGAGCAGTTCTTC. Translating gives CASSPGTSGGVEQFF.